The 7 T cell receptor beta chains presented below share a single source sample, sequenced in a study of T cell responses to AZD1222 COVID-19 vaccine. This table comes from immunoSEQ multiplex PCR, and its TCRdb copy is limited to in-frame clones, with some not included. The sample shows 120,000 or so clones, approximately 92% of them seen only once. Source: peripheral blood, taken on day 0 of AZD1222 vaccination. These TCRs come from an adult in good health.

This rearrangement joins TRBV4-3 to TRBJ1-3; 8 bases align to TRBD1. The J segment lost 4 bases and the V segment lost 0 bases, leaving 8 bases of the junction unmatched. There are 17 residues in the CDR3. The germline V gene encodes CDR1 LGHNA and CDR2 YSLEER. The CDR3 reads CASSQDTDREEGNTIYF. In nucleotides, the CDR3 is TGCGCCAGCAGCCAAGACACGGACAGGGAGGAGGGAAACACCATATATTTT.

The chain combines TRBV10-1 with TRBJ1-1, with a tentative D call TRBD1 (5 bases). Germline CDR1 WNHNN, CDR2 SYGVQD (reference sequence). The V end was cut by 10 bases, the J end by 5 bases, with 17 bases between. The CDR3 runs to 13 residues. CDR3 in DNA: TGCGCCACCCAGGAGGGGCAGGGAACTGAAGCTTTCTTT. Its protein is CATQEGQGTEAFF.

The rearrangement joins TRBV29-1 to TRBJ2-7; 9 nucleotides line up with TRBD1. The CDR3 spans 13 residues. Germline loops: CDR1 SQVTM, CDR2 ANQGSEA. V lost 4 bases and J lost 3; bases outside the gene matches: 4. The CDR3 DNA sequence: TGCAGCGTTGGGACAGGGGCGCGCTACGAGCAGTACTTC. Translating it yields CSVGTGARYEQYF.

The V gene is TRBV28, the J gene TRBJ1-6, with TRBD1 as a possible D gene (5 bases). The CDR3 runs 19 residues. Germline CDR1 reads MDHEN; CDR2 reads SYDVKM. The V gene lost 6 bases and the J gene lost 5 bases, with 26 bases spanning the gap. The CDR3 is CASSADSWGRAADNSPLHF. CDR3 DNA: TGTGCCAGCAGCGCCGATAGTTGGGGCAGGGCAGCGGATAATTCACCCCTCCACTTT.

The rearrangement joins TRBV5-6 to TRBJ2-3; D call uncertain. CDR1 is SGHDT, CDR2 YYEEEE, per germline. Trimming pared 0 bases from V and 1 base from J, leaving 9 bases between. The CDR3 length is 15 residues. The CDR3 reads CASSLAARRTDTQYF. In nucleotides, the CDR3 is TGTGCCAGCAGCTTGGCGGCGCGACGCACAGATACGCAGTATTTT.

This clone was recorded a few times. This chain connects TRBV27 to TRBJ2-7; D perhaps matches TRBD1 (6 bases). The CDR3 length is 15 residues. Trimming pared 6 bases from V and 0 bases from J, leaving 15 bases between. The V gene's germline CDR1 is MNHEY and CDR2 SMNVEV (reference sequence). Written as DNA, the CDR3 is TGTGCCAGCAGGTTACAGGGATTTAGCTCCTACGAGCAGTACTTC. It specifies CASRLQGFSSYEQYF.

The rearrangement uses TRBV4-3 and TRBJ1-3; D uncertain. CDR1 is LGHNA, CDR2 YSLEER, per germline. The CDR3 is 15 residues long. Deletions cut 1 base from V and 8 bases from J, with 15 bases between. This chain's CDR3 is CASSQVIAAPDTIYF. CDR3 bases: TGCGCCAGCAGCCAAGTTATCGCGGCTCCAGACACCATATATTTT.